Listed below are T cell receptor beta chains from one sample, sequenced in a study of T-cell memory formation after mild COVID-19. TCRdb redid the calling of the 5' RACE reads with MiXCR, one entry per CDR3 protein. The sample consists of 450,000 to 650,000 distinct CDR3 sequences, about 20% of them appearing once. Sequencing was carried out using PBMCs or a T cell subset sorted from them (not recorded which). All receptors come from an adult woman who had mild COVID-19 (a few samples of this study predate the infection). Cell type and time point are not known. The CDR3 runs from the conserved cysteine through the conserved F or W. D genes are given only for firm matches. Part of the rows lack a size; the others show once, few, many or a class for expanded clones.

CDR3 DNA	CDR3 protein	clone size	V gene	J gene	D gene
TGCGCCAGCAGCTTGGGGGCAGGGAACACTGAAGCTTTCTTT	CASSLGAGNTEAFF	many	TRBV5-1	TRBJ1-1	-
TGTGCCACCAGTGAGGGGACGGTGAATTCACCCCTCCACTTT	CATSEGTVNSPLHF	few	TRBV24-1	TRBJ1-6	-
TGTGCCAGCACCCTAGGGTTGACGGAGACCCAGTACTTC	CASTLGLTETQYF	-	TRBV7-2	TRBJ2-5	-
TGTGCCGGAGGGAGGGGGCAGGTGACCTACGAGCAGTACTTC	CAGGRGQVTYEQYF	few	TRBV30	TRBJ2-7	-
TGTGCCAGCAGTGAGCACGATGAGGTAGTGGAGCAGTTCTTC	CASSEHDEVVEQFF	-	TRBV25-1	TRBJ2-1	-
TGCGCCAGCAGCTCCCGGGACACCCGGAGGAACACTGAAGCTTTCTTT	CASSSRDTRRNTEAFF	many	TRBV5-1	TRBJ1-1	-
TGCGCCAGCAGCCCGACGGGGAGGGGAGAGACCCAGTACTTC	CASSPTGRGETQYF	-	TRBV4-3	TRBJ2-5	TRBD2
TGTGCCAGCAGCTCCGGGGGCAATGAGCAGTTCTTC	CASSSGGNEQFF	many	TRBV5-1	TRBJ2-1	-
TGCGCCAGCAAAGCGGGAGGTAGCGCAGATACGCAGTATTTT	CASKAGGSADTQYF	-	TRBV5-1	TRBJ2-3	TRBD2
TGTGCCAGCAGCACCGGGACAGGGAATGATGGCTACACCTTC	CASSTGTGNDGYTF	-	TRBV7-6	TRBJ1-2	TRBD1
TGTGCCAGCGGGGGGCACCGGGACAGGGACTACAATGAGCAGTTCTTC	CASGGHRDRDYNEQFF	-	TRBV25-1	TRBJ2-1	TRBD1
TGCAGTGTAAGGCGGGTAGATGAGCAGTTCTTC	CSVRRVDEQFF	-	TRBV20-1	TRBJ2-1	-
TGTGCCAGCAGCCTACAGGGATCCTCTGGGGCCAACGTCCTGACTTTC	CASSLQGSSGANVLTF	few	TRBV7-7	TRBJ2-6	-
TGCAGTGCTAGAGGGACTAGCGGGAGGGTAAATGAGCAGTTCTTC	CSARGTSGRVNEQFF	many	TRBV20-1	TRBJ2-1	TRBD2
TGTGCCAGCAGTGAACCGGGCAGGGGGGGCACTGAAGCTTTCTTT	CASSEPGRGGTEAFF	-	TRBV6-1	TRBJ1-1	TRBD1
TGTGCCAGCAGCCATCCCAGGCTCTTGGCTGGAAACACCATATATTTT	CASSHPRLLAGNTIYF	-	TRBV3-1	TRBJ1-3	-
TGTGCCAGCAGCCAAGACCACACGGTTGGCTGGGGGGAGGGGCCCTACGAGCAGTACTTC	CASSQDHTVGWGEGPYEQYF	-	TRBV14	TRBJ2-7	TRBD2
TGTGCCTGGAGTGTACTGAATACGCAGTATTTT	CAWSVLNTQYF	many	TRBV30	TRBJ2-3	-
TGTGCCAGCAGTTCACCCTTCCTTACAGGGTCGGACACTGAAGCTTTCTTT	CASSSPFLTGSDTEAFF	few	TRBV6-2/TRBV6-3	TRBJ1-1	-
TGCAGTGCTATTTCGGAGCGGGAGACCTACGAGCAGTACTTC	CSAISERETYEQYF	-	TRBV20-1	TRBJ2-7	TRBD2
TGTGCCAGCACCTTTTCGGGCGGGGAGCTGTTTTTT	CASTFSGGELFF	few	TRBV7-3	TRBJ2-2	-
TGCAGCGCTTCGTCAAGGTCCGCTGGAAACACCATATATTTT	CSASSRSAGNTIYF	few	TRBV29-1	TRBJ1-3	-
TGTGCCAGCAGTTTAAGCCAGTACACAGATACGCAGTATTTT	CASSLSQYTDTQYF	many	TRBV12-3/TRBV12-4	TRBJ2-3	-
TGTGCCAGCAGCCAGTACCGTGGACTAGCGGGCTCCTACGAGCAGTACTTC	CASSQYRGLAGSYEQYF	-	TRBV3-1	TRBJ2-7	TRBD2
TGTGCCAGTAGTATAGGCGACAACGGGGATCTGGCTTTCTTT	CASSIGDNGDLAFF	few	TRBV19	TRBJ1-1	-
TGTGCCAGCAGTTTAAACAGGGATGAAAAACTGTTTTTT	CASSLNRDEKLFF	-	TRBV12-3/TRBV12-4	TRBJ1-4	-
TGTGCCAGCAGCCAAGTCGGACTAGCGGAAGAGACCCAGTACTTC	CASSQVGLAEETQYF	-	TRBV4-2	TRBJ2-5	TRBD2
TGCGCCAGCAGCTTGGCCCCGGGACAGGATGGCTACACCTTC	CASSLAPGQDGYTF	-	TRBV5-1	TRBJ1-2	TRBD1
TGTGCCAGCAGCTTAGTTTATGAGACAGATCTAGCCAAAAACATTCAGTACTTC	CASSLVYETDLAKNIQYF	few	TRBV7-2	TRBJ2-4	-
TGTGCCAGCAGTTTCCGGGACAGGTTCACAGATACGCAGTATTTT	CASSFRDRFTDTQYF	-	TRBV28	TRBJ2-3	TRBD1
TGTGCCAGCAGAGCTCCGGGGGGTCATGAGTTCTTC	CASRAPGGHEFF	few	TRBV27	TRBJ2-1	TRBD2
TGTGCCAGCAGTTTAGAAGCGGGGGGCTACACCTTC	CASSLEAGGYTF	few	TRBV12-3/TRBV12-4	TRBJ1-2	-
TGTGCCAGCAGTTTAGAATTTCAGCCCCAGCATTTT	CASSLEFQPQHF	-	TRBV12-3/TRBV12-4	TRBJ1-5	-
TGTGCCATCAGTGAGAGCCAGACCCAGTACTTC	CAISESQTQYF	few	TRBV10-3	TRBJ2-5	-
TGTGCCAGCAGCCCCGGACTAGCCTACAATGAGCAGTTCTTC	CASSPGLAYNEQFF	many	TRBV5-1	TRBJ2-1	TRBD2
TGTGCCAGCAGCTCCATGTCGAATACGCAGTATTTT	CASSSMSNTQYF	-	TRBV6-2/TRBV6-3	TRBJ2-3	-
TGTGCCAGCAGCCAAGACCCAAGGGCTAGCGGGACCACAGATACGCAGTATTTT	CASSQDPRASGTTDTQYF	-	TRBV4-2	TRBJ2-3	TRBD2
TGCAGTGCTATCGGACAGGGAGTATGGTACGAGCAGTACTTC	CSAIGQGVWYEQYF	-	TRBV20-1	TRBJ2-7	TRBD1
TGCAGCGTTGTGACAGGGGGGCACAATGAGCAGTTCTTC	CSVVTGGHNEQFF	few	TRBV29-1	TRBJ2-1	TRBD1
TGCAGTGCTAGAGTTAAGATCAACAATGAGCAGTTCTTC	CSARVKINNEQFF	-	TRBV20-1	TRBJ2-1	-
TGTGCCAGCAGCAAGAAACAGGGGGCCGGGGAGACCCAGTACTTC	CASSKKQGAGETQYF	-	TRBV21-1	TRBJ2-5	-
TGTGCCAGCAGAGGGGCAGGGGATAGTACTGAAGCTTTCTTT	CASRGAGDSTEAFF	few	TRBV3-1	TRBJ1-1	-
TGTGCCATCAGTGGCTGGACAGGGACCTCTGAAGCTTTCTTT	CAISGWTGTSEAFF	-	TRBV10-3	TRBJ1-1	TRBD1
TGTGCCAGCAGCTTTACAGTAGACTATGGCTACACCTTC	CASSFTVDYGYTF	few	TRBV12-3/TRBV12-4	TRBJ1-2	-
TGTGCCAGCAGCCACCCGAGGACGGGCTCACAAGAGACCCAGTACTTC	CASSHPRTGSQETQYF	-	TRBV3-1	TRBJ2-5	-
TGTGCCAGCAGTCTGGGACAGACAAATTCACCCCTCCACTTT	CASSLGQTNSPLHF	many	TRBV12-3/TRBV12-4	TRBJ1-6	TRBD1
TGTGCCAGCAGCTTAAGGGGGAACTACGAGCAGTACTTC	CASSLRGNYEQYF	many	TRBV7-2	TRBJ2-7	-
TGTGCCAGCAGTGAAGCAGGGGTTGAAGGCTACACCTTC	CASSEAGVEGYTF	few	TRBV6-1	TRBJ1-2	-
TGTGCCAGCAGCGTGAGAGTCAGTCTCCAAGAGACCCAGTACTTC	CASSVRVSLQETQYF	-	TRBV9	TRBJ2-5	-
TGTGCCAGCAGCACCAGCAGAGAGAACACAGATACGCAGTATTTT	CASSTSRENTDTQYF	-	TRBV7-9	TRBJ2-3	-
TGCAGTTTTCTAATCCCGGATGGCTACACCTTC	CSFLIPDGYTF	-	TRBV20-1	TRBJ1-2	-
TGTGCCAGCAGTTACGGACAGGGGAGCACAGATACGCAGTATTTT	CASSYGQGSTDTQYF	few	TRBV6-5	TRBJ2-3	TRBD1
TGTGCCTGGAGTGCCTCCTCGGGGACCTTCTACGAGCAGTACTTC	CAWSASSGTFYEQYF	few	TRBV30	TRBJ2-7	-
TGTGCCAGCAGCTTAAAATCGGGCCCATACAATGAGCAGTTCTTC	CASSLKSGPYNEQFF	-	TRBV7-9	TRBJ2-1	-
TGTGCCAGCAGTTTAGCAGGGAACTATGGCTACACCTTC	CASSLAGNYGYTF	many	TRBV5-1	TRBJ1-2	-
TGTGCCAGCAGCGTTCAGTCCGGGACAGGCCACAATGAGCAGTTCTTC	CASSVQSGTGHNEQFF	-	TRBV9	TRBJ2-1	TRBD1
TGCGCCAGCAGCCTCCTACGGGGGGGTAGCACAGATACGCAGTATTTT	CASSLLRGGSTDTQYF	few	TRBV5-1	TRBJ2-3	TRBD2
TGTGCCACCAGTGTGAGCGGGGGCGCCTACAATGAGCAGTTCTTC	CATSVSGGAYNEQFF	few	TRBV24-1	TRBJ2-1	TRBD2
TGTGCCAGCAGCTTAGGCATCCTCCCCACAGATACGCAGTATTTT	CASSLGILPTDTQYF	-	TRBV7-3	TRBJ2-3	-